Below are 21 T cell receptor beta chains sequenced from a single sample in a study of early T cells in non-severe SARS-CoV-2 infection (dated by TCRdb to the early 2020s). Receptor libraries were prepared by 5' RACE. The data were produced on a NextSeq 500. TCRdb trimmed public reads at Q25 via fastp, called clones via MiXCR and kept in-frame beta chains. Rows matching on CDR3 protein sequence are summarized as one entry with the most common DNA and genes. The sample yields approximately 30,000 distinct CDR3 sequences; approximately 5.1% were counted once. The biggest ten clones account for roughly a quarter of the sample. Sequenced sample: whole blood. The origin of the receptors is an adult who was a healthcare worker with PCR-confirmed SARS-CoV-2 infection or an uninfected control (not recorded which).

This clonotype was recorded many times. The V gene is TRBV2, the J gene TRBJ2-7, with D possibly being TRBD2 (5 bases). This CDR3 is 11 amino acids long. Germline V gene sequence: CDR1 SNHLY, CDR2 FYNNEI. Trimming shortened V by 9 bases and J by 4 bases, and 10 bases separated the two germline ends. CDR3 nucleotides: TGTGCCAGTCACTCGGGGTACGAGCAGTACTTC. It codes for CASHSGYEQYF. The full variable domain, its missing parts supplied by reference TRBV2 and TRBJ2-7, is EPEVTQTPSHQVTQMGQEVILRCVPISNHLYFYWYRQILGQKVEFLVSFYNNEISEKSEIFDDQFSVERPDGSNFTLKIRSTKLEDSAMYFCASHSGYEQYFGPGTRLTVT.

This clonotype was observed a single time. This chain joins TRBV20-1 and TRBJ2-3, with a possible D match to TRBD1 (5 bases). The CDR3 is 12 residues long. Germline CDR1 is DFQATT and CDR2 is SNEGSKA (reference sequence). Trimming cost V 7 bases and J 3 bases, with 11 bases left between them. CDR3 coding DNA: TGCAGTGGTGGGGCCCAGACAGATACGCAGTATTTT. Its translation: CSGGAQTDTQYF.

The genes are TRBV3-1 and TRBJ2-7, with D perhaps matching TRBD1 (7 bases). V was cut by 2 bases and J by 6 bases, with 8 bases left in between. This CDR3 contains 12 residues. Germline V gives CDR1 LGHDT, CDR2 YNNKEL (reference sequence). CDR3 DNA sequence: TGTGCCAGCAGCCAACAGGGGGGCGAGCAGTACTTC. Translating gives CASSQQGGEQYF.

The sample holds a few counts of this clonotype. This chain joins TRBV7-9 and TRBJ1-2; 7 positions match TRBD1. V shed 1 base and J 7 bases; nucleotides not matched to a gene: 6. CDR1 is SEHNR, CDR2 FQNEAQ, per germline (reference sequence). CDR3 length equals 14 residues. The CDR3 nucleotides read TGTGCCAGCAGCTTAGACACCGGGACAGCTGGCTACACCTTC. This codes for CASSLDTGTAGYTF.

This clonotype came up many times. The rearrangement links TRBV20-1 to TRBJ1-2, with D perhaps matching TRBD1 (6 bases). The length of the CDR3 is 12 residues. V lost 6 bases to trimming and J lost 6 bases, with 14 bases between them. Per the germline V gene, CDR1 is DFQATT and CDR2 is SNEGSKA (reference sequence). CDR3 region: CSALNQGNGYTF. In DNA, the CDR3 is TGCAGTGCCCTAAACCAGGGGAATGGCTACACCTTC.

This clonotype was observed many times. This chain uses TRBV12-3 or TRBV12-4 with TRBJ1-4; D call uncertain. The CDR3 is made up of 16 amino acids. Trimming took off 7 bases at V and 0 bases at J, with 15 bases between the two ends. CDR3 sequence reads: CASTLFQAATNEKLFF. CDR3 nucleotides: TGTGCCAGCACCCTCTTCCAGGCCGCAACTAATGAAAAACTGTTTTTT.

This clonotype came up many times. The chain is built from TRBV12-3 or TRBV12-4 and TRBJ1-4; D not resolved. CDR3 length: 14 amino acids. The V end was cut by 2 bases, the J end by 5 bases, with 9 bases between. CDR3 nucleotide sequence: TGTGCCAGCAGTTTATCCCTAGGAAATGAAAAACTGTTTTTT. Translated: CASSLSLGNEKLFF.

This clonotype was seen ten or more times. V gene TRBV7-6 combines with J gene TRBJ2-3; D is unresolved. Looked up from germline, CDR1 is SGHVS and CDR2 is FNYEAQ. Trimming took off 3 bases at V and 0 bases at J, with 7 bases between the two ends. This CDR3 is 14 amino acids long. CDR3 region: CASSFAPSTDTQYF. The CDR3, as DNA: TGTGCCAGCAGCTTTGCCCCAAGCACAGATACGCAGTATTTT.

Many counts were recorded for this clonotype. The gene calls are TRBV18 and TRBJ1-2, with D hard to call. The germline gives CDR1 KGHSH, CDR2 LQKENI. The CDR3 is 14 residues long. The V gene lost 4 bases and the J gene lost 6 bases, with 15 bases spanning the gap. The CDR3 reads CASSRDPLRDGYTF. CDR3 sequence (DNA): TGTGCCAGCTCACGAGACCCGCTGCGGGATGGCTACACCTTC.

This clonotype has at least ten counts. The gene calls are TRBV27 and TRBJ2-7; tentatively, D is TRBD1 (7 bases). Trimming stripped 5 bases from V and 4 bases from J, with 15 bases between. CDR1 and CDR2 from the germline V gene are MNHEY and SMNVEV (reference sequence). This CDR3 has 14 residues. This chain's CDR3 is CASSPRAGGYEQYF. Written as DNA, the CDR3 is TGTGCCAGCAGTCCCCGGGCAGGGGGGTACGAGCAGTACTTC.

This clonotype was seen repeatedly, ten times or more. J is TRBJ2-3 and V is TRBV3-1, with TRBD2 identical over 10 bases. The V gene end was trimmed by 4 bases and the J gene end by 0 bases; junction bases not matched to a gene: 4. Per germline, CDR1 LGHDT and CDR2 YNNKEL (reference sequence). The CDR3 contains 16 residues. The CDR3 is CASSLLAGGSTDTQYF. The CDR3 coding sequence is TGTGCCAGCAGCCTTTTAGCGGGGGGCAGCACAGATACGCAGTATTTT.

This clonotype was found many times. CDR3 in amino acids: CAWSVGDRGHYEQFF. The DNA for the CDR3 is TGTGCCTGGAGTGTAGGGGACAGGGGGCACTATGAGCAGTTCTTC. This chain joins TRBV30 and TRBJ2-1; 12 bases align to TRBD1. The CDR3 spans 15 residues. V lost 0 bases, J lost 8 bases, and 5 bases stayed unmatched. Germline V gene lookup returns CDR1 GTSNPN and CDR2 SVGIG (reference sequence).

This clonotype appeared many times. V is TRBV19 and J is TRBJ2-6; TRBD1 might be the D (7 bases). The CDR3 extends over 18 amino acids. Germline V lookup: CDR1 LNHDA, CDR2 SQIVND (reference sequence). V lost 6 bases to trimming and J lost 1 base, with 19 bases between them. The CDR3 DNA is TGTGCCAGTAGAGCCAATGCGCAGGGGGGTTCTGGGGCCAACGTCCTGACTTTC. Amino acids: CASRANAQGGSGANVLTF.

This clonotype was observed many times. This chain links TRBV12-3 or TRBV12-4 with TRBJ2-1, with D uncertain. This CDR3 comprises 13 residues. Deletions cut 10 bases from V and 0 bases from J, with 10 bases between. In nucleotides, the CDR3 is TGTGCCACCGGACGGAGCTCCTACAATGAGCAGTTCTTC. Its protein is CATGRSSYNEQFF.

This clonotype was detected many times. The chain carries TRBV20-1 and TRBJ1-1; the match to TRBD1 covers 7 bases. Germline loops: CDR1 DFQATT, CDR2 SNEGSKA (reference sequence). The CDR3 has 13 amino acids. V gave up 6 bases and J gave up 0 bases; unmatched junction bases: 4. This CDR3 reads CSAKTGMNTEAFF. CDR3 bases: TGCAGTGCGAAGACAGGGATGAACACTGAAGCTTTCTTT.

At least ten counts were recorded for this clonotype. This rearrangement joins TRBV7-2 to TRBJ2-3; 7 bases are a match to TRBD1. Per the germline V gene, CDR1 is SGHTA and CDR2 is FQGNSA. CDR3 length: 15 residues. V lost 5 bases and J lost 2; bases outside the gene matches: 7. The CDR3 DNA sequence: TGTGCCAGCAGCCACCGGGGACAGCTCACAGATACGCAGTATTTT. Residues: CASSHRGQLTDTQYF. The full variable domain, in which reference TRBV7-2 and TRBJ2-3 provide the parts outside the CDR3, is GAGVSQSPSNKVTEKGKDVELRCDPISGHTALYWYRQSLGQGLEFLIYFQGNSAPDKSGLPSDRFSAERTGGSVSTLTIQRTQQEDSAVYLCASSHRGQLTDTQYFGPGTRLTVL.

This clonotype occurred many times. The CDR3 DNA follows: TGTGCCAGCAGCAAACTTGTCAGGGGGCGAGGCTACACCTTC. It codes for CASSKLVRGRGYTF. The chain couples TRBV21-1 to TRBJ1-2; the tabulated D call, TRBD1, remains unverified against the DNA. TRBV21-1 is a pseudogene. This CDR3 region has 14 residues.

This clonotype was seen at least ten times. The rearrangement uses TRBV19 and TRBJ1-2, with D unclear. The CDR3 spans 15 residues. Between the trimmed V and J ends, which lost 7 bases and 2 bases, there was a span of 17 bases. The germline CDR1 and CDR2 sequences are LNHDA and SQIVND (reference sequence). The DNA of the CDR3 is TGTGCCAGTAAAGCTCAAAACGGGATCAACTATGGCTACACCTTC. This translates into CASKAQNGINYGYTF.

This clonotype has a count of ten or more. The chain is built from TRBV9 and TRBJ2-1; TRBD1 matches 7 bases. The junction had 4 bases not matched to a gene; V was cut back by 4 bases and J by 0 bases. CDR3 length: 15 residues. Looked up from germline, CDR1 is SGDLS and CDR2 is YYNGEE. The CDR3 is CASSPRQGSYNEQFF. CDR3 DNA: TGTGCCAGCAGCCCTCGACAGGGCTCCTACAATGAGCAGTTCTTC.

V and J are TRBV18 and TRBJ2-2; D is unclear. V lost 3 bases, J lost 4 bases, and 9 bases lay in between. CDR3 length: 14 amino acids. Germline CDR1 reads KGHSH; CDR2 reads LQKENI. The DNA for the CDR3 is TGTGCCAGCTCACCTGCAAGGACCACCGGGGAGCTGTTTTTT. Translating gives CASSPARTTGELFF.

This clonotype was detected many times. This CDR3 is CASSQEQGTVAGANVLTF. The CDR3 DNA is TGTGCCAGCAGCCAAGAACAGGGGACAGTCGCTGGGGCCAACGTCCTGACTTTC. This chain uses TRBV4-2 with TRBJ2-6; 7 bases line up with TRBD1. Looked up from germline, CDR1 is LGHNA and CDR2 is YNFKEQ. V shed 0 bases and J 2 bases; nucleotides not matched to a gene: 7. The CDR3 spans 18 residues.